One sample yielded the 4 T cell receptor beta chains listed below, sequenced in a study of T cell responses to AZD1222 COVID-19 vaccine. Method: immunoSEQ multiplex PCR; TCRdb's copy keeps in-frame clones and lacks some. This table has roughly 140,000 clones, about nine tenths appearing once. Sequenced material: peripheral blood, taken on day 0 of AZD1222 vaccination. These receptors were taken from an adult in good health.

This clone has only a few counts. V gene TRBV28 combines with J gene TRBJ1-6; no reliable D call. The CDR3 covers 14 residues. Trimming pared 5 bases from V and 2 bases from J, leaving 7 bases between. Germline V lookup: CDR1 MDHEN, CDR2 SYDVKM. CDR3 region: CASSRNAYNSPLHF. The CDR3 bases are TGTGCCAGCAGTCGGAACGCCTATAATTCACCCCTCCACTTT.

The chain carries TRBV18 and TRBJ1-4; 8 nucleotides align to TRBD1. V shed 3 bases and J 6 bases; nucleotides not matched to a gene: 6. Germline V gene sequence: CDR1 KGHSH, CDR2 LQKENI. The CDR3 is 15 residues long. The CDR3 sequence: CASSPSGGADEKLFF. The CDR3 bases are TGTGCCAGCTCACCTTCAGGGGGCGCAGATGAAAAACTGTTTTTT.

CDR3 sequence (DNA): TGTGCCAGCGAAGGACTAGCTCGTCGGGATACGCAGTATTTT. Its translation: CASEGLARRDTQYF. The V call is TRBV2, the J call TRBJ2-3; the match to TRBD2 covers 8 bases. The ends lost 8 bases at V and 6 bases at J; junction bases unmatched: 10. The V gene's germline CDR1 is SNHLY and CDR2 FYNNEI. The CDR3 is 14 amino acids.

The chain uses TRBV19 and TRBJ1-4; TRBD1 is a possible D gene (5 bases). V lost 3 bases, J lost 8 bases, and 16 bases lay in between. Germline V lookup: CDR1 LNHDA, CDR2 SQIVND (reference sequence). This CDR3 region has 15 residues. CDR3 protein: CASSIPGRASEKLFF. The CDR3 region has the DNA TGTGCCAGTAGTATTCCTGGCAGGGCCTCGGAAAAACTGTTTTTT. The full variable domain, completed using reference TRBV19 and TRBJ1-4, is DGGITQSPKYLFRKEGQNVTLSCEQNLNHDAMYWYRQDPGQGLRLIYYSQIVNDFQKGDIAEGYSVSREKKESFPLTVTSAQKNPTAFYLCASSIPGRASEKLFFGSGTQLSVL.